The present TCR beta chain was sequenced within a study of OX40 agonist ivuxolimab in advanced cancers. Whole-study context: Three partial responders included one hepatocellular carcinoma patient and two cutaneous melanoma patients.

CDR1 MNHNY and CDR2 SVGAGI come from the germline V gene (reference sequence). The ends were cut back, 6 bases at V and 0 bases at J, with 11 bases in the middle. The CDR3 consists of 14 residues. Concerning this clone: Its antigen is as yet unknown.

Study-wide results and limits: Low clonal expansion, among the lowest seen, marked partial responders at 0.1-3.0 mg/kg. On average, CD8+ T cells had more expanded clones than CD4+. There were also nonresponders showing low normalized T-cell clonal expansion.

TCRdb's copy holds only in-frame clones and misses some; the assay was immunoSEQ multiplex PCR. This sample has some 99,000 clones, with around 83% found just once. This sample comprised CD4+ or CD8+ T cells sorted from blood, obtained in a trial of the OX40 agonist ivuxolimab. The chain carries TRBV6-6 and TRBJ1-1; no definite D call. The receptor was isolated from an adult with an advanced solid tumor such as melanoma, head and neck, liver or kidney cancer. The CDR3 protein is CASRPKRMNTEAFF. For the CDR3, the DNA is TGTGCCAGCAGGCCAAAACGTATGAACACTGAAGCTTTCTTT.